A single sample gave rise to the 15 T cell receptor beta chains below, sequenced in a study of cytomegalovirus exposure and HLA in healthy donors. Amplification used 60 Vbeta primers and 13 Jbeta primers. Repertoires were generated with immunoSEQ multiplex PCR, while TCRdb's copy carries only in-frame clones and drops some. The profile shows about 160,000 clones, 80% to 85% of them singletons. Sequencing input: PBMCs. The receptors were gathered from a male donor in good health and CMV-seropositive.

This clone was detected a few times. This chain links TRBV4-1 with TRBJ2-4, with D tentatively TRBD1 (6 bases). This CDR3 is built from 16 residues. V lost 0 bases to trimming and J lost 0 bases, with 9 bases between them. Germline V gene lookup returns CDR1 MGHRA and CDR2 YSYEKL. CDR3 sequence reads: CASSQDTGLAKNIQYF. In DNA, the CDR3 is TGCGCCAGCAGCCAAGATACAGGGTTAGCCAAAAACATTCAGTACTTC.

The chain links TRBV4-3 to TRBJ2-3; maybe TRBD2 (5 bases). With 0 bases removed from V and 2 bases from J, the gap between germline ends came to 9 bases. Germline CDR1 reads LGHNA; CDR2 reads YSLEER. This CDR3 has 15 amino acids. The chain's CDR3 is CASSQEGANTDTQYF. The CDR3 nucleotides read TGCGCCAGCAGCCAAGAGGGAGCGAACACAGATACGCAGTATTTT.

J is TRBJ2-3 and V is TRBV2; TRBD2 is a possible D gene (5 bases). V lost 6 bases and J lost 6, with 19 bases in between. The length of the CDR3 is 15 residues. The germline CDR1 and CDR2 sequences are SNHLY and FYNNEI. CDR3 protein: CASRTAAVLGDTQYF. CDR3 coding DNA: TGTGCCAGCAGGACCGCAGCGGTTCTTGGCGATACGCAGTATTTT.

V usage is TRBV6-5 and J usage is TRBJ2-7, with 9 bases matching TRBD1. J was trimmed by 2 bases and V by 3 bases; bases with no gene match: 2. The CDR3 consists of 14 residues. Germline V gene lookup returns CDR1 MNHEY and CDR2 SVGAGI. The CDR3 DNA reads TGTGCCAGCAGTTATGGGACAGGGACCTACGAGCAGTACTTC. Protein product: CASSYGTGTYEQYF.

This chain joins TRBV5-1 and TRBJ1-1; a possible D gene is TRBD1 (5 bases). The V gene lost 1 base and the J gene lost 3 bases, with 10 bases spanning the gap. From germline, CDR1 is SGHRS and CDR2 YFSETQ. CDR3 length: 14 residues. As DNA, the CDR3 is TGCGCCAGCAGCTTGATTGGGGGGGACACTGAAGCTTTCTTT. Translating it yields CASSLIGGDTEAFF.

The V gene is TRBV6-1, the J gene TRBJ1-5; D not resolved. The CDR3 length is 11 residues. V was trimmed by 1 base and J by 13 bases, leaving 8 bases between them. The germline V gene has CDR1 MNHNS and CDR2 SASEGT. The CDR3 coding sequence is TGTGCCAGCAGTGAAGAGGCGGTTCAGCATTTT. This sequence encodes CASSEEAVQHF.

V gene TRBV4-1 combines with J gene TRBJ2-3; D unresolved. This CDR3 has 14 amino acids. Trimming stripped 3 bases from V and 0 bases from J, with 7 bases between. From germline, CDR1 is MGHRA and CDR2 YSYEKL. The chain's CDR3 is CASSQPGSTDTQYF. CDR3 bases: TGCGCCAGCAGCCAGCCCGGGAGCACAGATACGCAGTATTTT.

Here the CDR3 reads CATRQGKALYTEAFF. The CDR3 nucleotides are TGTGCCACCAGACAGGGGAAGGCCCTGTACACTGAAGCTTTCTTT. The chain has TRBV10-3 and TRBJ1-1; TRBD1 matches 8 bases. This CDR3 is built from 15 residues. V lost 10 bases and J lost 3; bases outside the gene matches: 13. Germline V gene sequence: CDR1 ENHRY, CDR2 SYGVKD.

The V call is TRBV5-6, the J call TRBJ1-4, with D tentatively TRBD1 (6 bases). V shed 0 bases and J shed 8 bases, with 17 bases lying between them. The germline gives CDR1 SGHDT, CDR2 YYEEEE. The CDR3 loop spans 16 amino acids. The CDR3 nucleotides are TGTGCCAGCAGCTTGGGGCCAGGACCGGGGGGCGAAAAACTGTTTTTT. Its protein is CASSLGPGPGGEKLFF.

J is TRBJ2-7 and V is TRBV28; 12 nucleotides match TRBD2. CDR1 is MDHEN and CDR2 is SYDVKM in the germline V gene. There are 17 residues in the CDR3. The trim removed 4 bases at V and 6 bases at J, leaving 13 bases unmatched. In DNA form, the CDR3 reads TGTGCCAGCAGTTCTGGGGCTAGCGGGAGGGCGGGAGTCGAGCAGTACTTC. Its translation is CASSSGASGRAGVEQYF.

The chain combines TRBV7-9 with TRBJ2-5; D not resolved. The length of the CDR3 is 13 residues. From germline, CDR1 is SEHNR and CDR2 FQNEAQ (reference sequence). Trimming removed 7 bases at V and 2 bases at J, with 11 bases between. Here the CDR3 DNA reads TGTGCCAGCATTCCGAGTATACAAGAGACCCAGTACTTC. Translating gives CASIPSIQETQYF.

Here the CDR3 reads CASSDMFLTSTDTQYF. CDR3 DNA sequence: TGTGCCAGCAGTGATATGTTCCTAACTAGCACAGATACGCAGTATTTT. This chain uses TRBV6-1 with TRBJ2-3; D call uncertain. Germline lookup yields CDR1 MNHNS and CDR2 SASEGT. The CDR3 runs 16 residues. V shed 3 bases and J shed 0 bases, with 13 bases lying between them.

This chain joins TRBV18 and TRBJ2-7, with D possibly matching TRBD2 (6 bases). The CDR3 is 15 amino acids. With 0 bases removed from V and 3 bases from J, the gap between germline ends came to 12 bases. Germline values: CDR1 KGHSH, CDR2 LQKENI. The CDR3 sequence is CASSPPFGGGYEQYF. CDR3 bases: TGTGCCAGCTCACCACCGTTCGGGGGAGGCTACGAGCAGTACTTC.

The V gene is TRBV7-6, the J gene TRBJ1-2; D call uncertain. The germline V gene has CDR1 SGHVS and CDR2 FNYEAQ. The length of the CDR3 is 12 residues. V gave up 4 bases and J gave up 6 bases, with 9 bases separating them. CDR3 sequence reads: CASSSRLDGYTF. The DNA for the CDR3 is TGTGCCAGCAGCTCCCGGCTAGATGGCTACACCTTC. Based on the CDR3 plus reference TRBV7-6 and TRBJ1-2, the full variable domain is GAGVSQSPRYKVTKRGQDVALRCDPISGHVSLYWYRQALGQGPEFLTYFNYEAQQDKSGLPNDRFSAERPEGSISTLTIQRTEQRDSAMYRCASSSRLDGYTFGSGTRLTVV.

The chain combines TRBV5-4 with TRBJ2-5; TRBD2 is a possible D gene (7 bases). The V gene's germline CDR1 is SGHNT and CDR2 YYREEE (reference sequence). Trimming took 4 bases from V and 5 from J, leaving 18 bases between them. The CDR3 extends over 15 amino acids. The CDR3 DNA follows: TGTGCCAGCAGCCCCGGTGGGGGAGGGGGGGAGACCCAGTACTTC. Amino acids: CASSPGGGGGETQYF.